This T cell receptor (beta chain) was recovered during a study of T cells in localized non-small cell lung cancer (dated by TCRdb to the early 2020s). For the study in its entirety: T cell repertoires of more than 200 early-stage NSCLC patients were analyzed, with tumors being compared against uninvolved tumor-adjacent lungs. The cohort was made up of around 250 treatment-naive NSCLC patients whose localized lung tumors had been resected. NSCLC patients had a mean age of roughly 69 years, and 129 were male and 107 female. What the study reported, not specific to this receptor: Longer overall survival was associated with higher blood T cell density, whereas shorter survival was associated with higher adjacent-lung clonality. A median of around 57 of the top 100 tumor clones were detected in paired uninvolved adjacent lung, and approximately 28 of these tumor clones were also found among the top 100 clones of the paired uninvolved adjacent lung. Multi-region tumor sequencing was not performed, so intratumor heterogeneity could not be excluded. Because of the exploratory design, TCR variables were selected using unadjusted p-values without false-discovery rate correction. The highest T cell clonality was observed in uninvolved tumor-adjacent lung, where clonality exceeded that of tumor, suggesting that antigenic responses were more focused in uninvolved tumor-adjacent lung.

The immunoSEQ Assay was used to sequence TCR beta CDR3 regions from DNA. Per the source publication's procedure: To compute T cell density, TCR beta template counts were normalized to usable DNA, which was estimated by amplifying housekeeping genes. Richness was estimated using the preseqR package, with extrapolation to 400,000 templates for PBMC samples and to 120,000 templates for tissue samples. Clonality was taken to be one minus Pielou's evenness. Tissue-enriched TCRs were identified through differential abundance testing performed on productive amino-acid clonotypes, with a minimum total count of 5 and an alpha of 0.1. The Jaccard Index and the Morisita Overlap Index were used to quantify repertoire overlap between compartments. GLIPH clustered TCR beta CDR3s with public tetramer-defined viral CDR3s; viral motifs required at least three viral sequences plus V-gene enrichment. Held by TCRdb, this immuneACCESS table contains in-frame sequences only and omits some clones. Under half of the omission traces to an unresolved V gene where checked; the cause of the rest is unknown. V and J calls and clone size are copied from that table; D and trimming were computed from the DNA. The sample data list 20,000 to 25,000 clones, and about 85% of these were observed just once. The ten largest clones represent more than 15% of the sample.

At diagnosis, tumor, uninvolved tumor-adjacent lung and peripheral blood were collected and then preserved as a mix of FFPE and fresh-frozen material. Blood samples were analyzed as peripheral blood mononuclear cells for TCR repertoire profiling. With regard to this clone: Its target antigen remains unknown. Base qualities are not at hand, and no much larger clone is one base apart.

Per the germline V gene, SGHRS is the CDR1 and YFSETQ is the CDR2. There are 14 amino acids in the CDR3, from cysteine to phenylalanine inclusive. The entry retains the CDR3 DNA only, 42 bases that are in frame from base 1. At the junction V is shortened by 0 bases and J by 0 bases, with 6 bases in between. The sequence joins TRBV5-1 to TRBJ1-1; no D segment can be confidently identified. This clonotype originated in a woman aged 40-69 years with stage II squamous cell lung carcinoma. Material: PBMCs, obtained before any cancer treatment. The DNA reads as follows: TGCGCCAGCAGCTTGGCGGCAGTGAACACTGAAGCTTTCTTT. Translated, it reads CASSLAAVNTEAFF.